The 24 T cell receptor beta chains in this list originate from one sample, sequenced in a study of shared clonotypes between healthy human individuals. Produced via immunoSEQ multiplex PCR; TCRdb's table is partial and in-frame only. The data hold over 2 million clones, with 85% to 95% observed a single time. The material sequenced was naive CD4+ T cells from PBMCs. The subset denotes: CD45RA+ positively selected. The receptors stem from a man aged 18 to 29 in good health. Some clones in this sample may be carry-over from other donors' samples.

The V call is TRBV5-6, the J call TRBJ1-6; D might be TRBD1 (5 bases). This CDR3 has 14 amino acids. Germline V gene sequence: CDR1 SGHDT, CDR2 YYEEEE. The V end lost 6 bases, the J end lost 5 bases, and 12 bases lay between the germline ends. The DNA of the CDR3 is TGTGCCAGCACCCCGGGACCTGATAATTCACCCCTCCACTTT. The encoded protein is CASTPGPDNSPLHF.

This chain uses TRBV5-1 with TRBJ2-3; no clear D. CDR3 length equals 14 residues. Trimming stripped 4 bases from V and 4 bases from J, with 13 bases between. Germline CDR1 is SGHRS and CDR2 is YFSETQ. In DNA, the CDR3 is TGCGCCAGCAGCCTTCCTTCTTCGGCAGATACGCAGTATTTT. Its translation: CASSLPSSADTQYF.

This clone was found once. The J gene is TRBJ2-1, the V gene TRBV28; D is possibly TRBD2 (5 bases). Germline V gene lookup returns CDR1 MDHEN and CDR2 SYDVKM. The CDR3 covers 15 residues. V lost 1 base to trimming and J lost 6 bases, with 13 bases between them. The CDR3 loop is CASSLYNGKVNEQFF. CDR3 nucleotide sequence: TGTGCCAGCAGTTTATATAACGGGAAGGTCAATGAGCAGTTCTTC.

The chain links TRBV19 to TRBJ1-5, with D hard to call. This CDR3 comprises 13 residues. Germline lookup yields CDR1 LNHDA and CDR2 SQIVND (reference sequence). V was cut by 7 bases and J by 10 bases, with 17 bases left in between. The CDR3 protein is CASMMGWGVPQHF. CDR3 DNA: TGTGCCAGTATGATGGGTTGGGGTGTCCCCCAGCATTTT.

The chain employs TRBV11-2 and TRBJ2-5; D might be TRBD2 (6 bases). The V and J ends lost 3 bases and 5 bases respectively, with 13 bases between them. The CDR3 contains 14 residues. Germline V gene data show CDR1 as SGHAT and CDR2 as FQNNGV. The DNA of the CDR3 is TGTGCCAGCAGCTTTGACGGGAGAGCGGAGACCCAGTACTTC. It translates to CASSFDGRAETQYF.

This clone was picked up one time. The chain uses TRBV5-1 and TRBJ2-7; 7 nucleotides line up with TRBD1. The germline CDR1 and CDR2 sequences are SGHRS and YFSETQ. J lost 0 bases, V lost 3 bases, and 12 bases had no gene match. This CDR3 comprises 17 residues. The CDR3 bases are TGCGCCAGCAGCTCCCATTTGACAGGGCCGAACTCCTACGAGCAGTACTTC. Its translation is CASSSHLTGPNSYEQYF. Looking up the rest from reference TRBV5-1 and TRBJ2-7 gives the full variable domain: KAGVTQTPRYLIKTRGQQVTLSCSPISGHRSVSWYQQTPGQGLQFLFEYFSETQRNKGNFPGRFSGRQFSNSRSEMNVSTLELGDSALYLCASSSHLTGPNSYEQYFGPGTRLTVT.

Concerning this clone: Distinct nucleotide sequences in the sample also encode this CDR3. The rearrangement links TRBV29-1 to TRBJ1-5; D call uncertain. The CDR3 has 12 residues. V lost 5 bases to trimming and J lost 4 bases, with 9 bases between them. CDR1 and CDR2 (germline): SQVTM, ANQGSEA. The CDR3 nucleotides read TGCAGCGTTCGGCAGCCGAATCAGCCCCAGCATTTT. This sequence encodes CSVRQPNQPQHF. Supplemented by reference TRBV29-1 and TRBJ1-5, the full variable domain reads SAVISQKPSRDICQRGTSLTIQCQVDSQVTMMFWYRQQPGQSLTLIATANQGSEATYESGFVIDKFPISRPNLTFSTLTVSNMSPEDSSIYLCSVRQPNQPQHFGDGTRLSIL.

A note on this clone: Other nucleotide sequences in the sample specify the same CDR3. The CDR3 sequence is CASSVLSYEQYF. The DNA for the CDR3 is TGTGCCAGCAGTGTACTATCCTACGAGCAGTACTTC. The genes are TRBV2 and TRBJ2-7; D is unresolved. Trimming left V 4 bases short and J 1 base short, with 5 bases between. The CDR3 contains 12 residues. The germline V gene encodes CDR1 SNHLY and CDR2 FYNNEI.

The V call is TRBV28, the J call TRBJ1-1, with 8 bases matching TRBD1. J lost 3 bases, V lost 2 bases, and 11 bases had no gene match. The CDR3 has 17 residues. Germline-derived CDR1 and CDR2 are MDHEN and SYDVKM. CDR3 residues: CASSLIAHRGGDTEAFF. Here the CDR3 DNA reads TGTGCCAGCAGTTTAATAGCTCACAGGGGGGGAGACACTGAAGCTTTCTTT.

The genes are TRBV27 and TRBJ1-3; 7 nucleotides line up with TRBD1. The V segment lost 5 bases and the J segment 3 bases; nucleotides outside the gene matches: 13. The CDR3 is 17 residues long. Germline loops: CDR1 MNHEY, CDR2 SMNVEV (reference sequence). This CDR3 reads CASSPTVWRGLGNTIYF. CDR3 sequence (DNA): TGTGCCAGCAGTCCCACCGTTTGGAGGGGGCTTGGAAACACCATATATTTT.

The CDR3: CASSEALAGRSTDTQYF. The CDR3 DNA sequence: TGTGCCAGCAGTGAAGCACTAGCGGGCCGTAGCACAGATACGCAGTATTTT. The rearrangement uses TRBV6-1 and TRBJ2-3, with 9 nucleotides matching TRBD2. The J segment lost 0 bases and the V segment lost 0 bases, leaving 4 bases of the junction unmatched. This CDR3 has 17 amino acids. Germline-derived CDR1 and CDR2 are MNHNS and SASEGT.

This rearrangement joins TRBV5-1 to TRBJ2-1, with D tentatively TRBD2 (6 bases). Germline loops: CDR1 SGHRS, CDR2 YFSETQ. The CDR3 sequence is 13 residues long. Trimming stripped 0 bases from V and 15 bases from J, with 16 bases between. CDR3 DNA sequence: TGCGCCAGCAGCTTGGCCGCGGGATCAGGTCGGTTCTTC. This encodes CASSLAAGSGRFF.

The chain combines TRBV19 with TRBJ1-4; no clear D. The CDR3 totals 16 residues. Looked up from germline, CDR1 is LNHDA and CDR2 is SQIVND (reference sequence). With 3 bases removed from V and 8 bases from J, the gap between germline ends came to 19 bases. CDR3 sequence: CASSIPRWPGGEKLFF. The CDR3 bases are TGTGCCAGTAGTATCCCCCGTTGGCCAGGCGGGGAAAAACTGTTTTTT.

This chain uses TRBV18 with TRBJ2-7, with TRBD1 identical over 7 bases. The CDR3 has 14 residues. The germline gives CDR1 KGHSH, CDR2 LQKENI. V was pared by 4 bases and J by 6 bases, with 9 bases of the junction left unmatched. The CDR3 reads CASSQTTGPSEQYF. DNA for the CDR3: TGTGCCAGCTCACAAACGACAGGGCCTAGCGAGCAGTACTTC.

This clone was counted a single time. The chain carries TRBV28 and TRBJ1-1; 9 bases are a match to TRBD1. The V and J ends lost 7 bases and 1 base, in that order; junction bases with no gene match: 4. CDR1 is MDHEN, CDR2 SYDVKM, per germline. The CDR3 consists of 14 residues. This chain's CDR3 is CASKRDRANTEAFF. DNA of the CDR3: TGTGCCAGCAAACGGGACAGGGCGAACACTGAAGCTTTCTTT.

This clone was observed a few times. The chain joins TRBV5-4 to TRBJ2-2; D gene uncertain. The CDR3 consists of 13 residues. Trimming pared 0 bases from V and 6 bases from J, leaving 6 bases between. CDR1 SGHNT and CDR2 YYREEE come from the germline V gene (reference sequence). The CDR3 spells CASSLEAPGELFF. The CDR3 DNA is TGTGCCAGCAGCTTGGAAGCCCCCGGGGAGCTGTTTTTT.

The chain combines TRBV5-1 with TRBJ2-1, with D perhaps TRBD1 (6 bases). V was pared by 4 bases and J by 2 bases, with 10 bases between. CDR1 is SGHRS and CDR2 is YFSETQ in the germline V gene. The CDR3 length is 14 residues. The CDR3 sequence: CASSQPGAYNEQFF. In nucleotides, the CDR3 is TGCGCCAGCAGCCAACCAGGGGCCTACAATGAGCAGTTCTTC.

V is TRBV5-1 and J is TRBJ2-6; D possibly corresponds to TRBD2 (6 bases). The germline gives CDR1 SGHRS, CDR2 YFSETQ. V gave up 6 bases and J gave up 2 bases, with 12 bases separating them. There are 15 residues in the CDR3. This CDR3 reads CASTPGGAGANVLTF. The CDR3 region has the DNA TGCGCCAGCACCCCCGGAGGGGCTGGGGCCAACGTCCTGACTTTC. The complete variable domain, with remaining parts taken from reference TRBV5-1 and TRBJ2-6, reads KAGVTQTPRYLIKTRGQQVTLSCSPISGHRSVSWYQQTPGQGLQFLFEYFSETQRNKGNFPGRFSGRQFSNSRSEMNVSTLELGDSALYLCASTPGGAGANVLTFGAGSRLTVL.

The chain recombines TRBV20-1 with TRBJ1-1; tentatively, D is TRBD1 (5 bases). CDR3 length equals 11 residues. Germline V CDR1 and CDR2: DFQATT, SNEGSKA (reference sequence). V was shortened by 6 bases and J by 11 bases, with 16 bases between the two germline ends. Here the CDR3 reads CSAPIRGLAFF. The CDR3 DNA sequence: TGCAGTGCCCCTATTAGGGGATTGGCTTTCTTT.

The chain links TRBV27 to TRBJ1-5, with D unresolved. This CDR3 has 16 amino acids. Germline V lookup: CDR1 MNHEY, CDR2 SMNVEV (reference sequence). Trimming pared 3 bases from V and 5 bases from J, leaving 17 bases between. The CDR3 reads CASSLGGYPLDQPQHF. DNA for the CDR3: TGTGCCAGCAGTTTGGGCGGGTATCCTTTGGATCAGCCCCAGCATTTT.

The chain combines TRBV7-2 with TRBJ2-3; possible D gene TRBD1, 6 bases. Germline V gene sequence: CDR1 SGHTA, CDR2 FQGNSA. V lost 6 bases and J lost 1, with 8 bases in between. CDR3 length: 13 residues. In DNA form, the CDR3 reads TGTGCCAGCAGACCAGGGGGCACAGATACGCAGTATTTT. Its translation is CASRPGGTDTQYF.

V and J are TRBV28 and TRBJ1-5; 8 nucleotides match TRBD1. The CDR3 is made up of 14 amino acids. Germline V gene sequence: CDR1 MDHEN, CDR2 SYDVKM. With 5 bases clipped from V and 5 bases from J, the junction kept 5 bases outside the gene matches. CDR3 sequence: CASSPRQGYQPQHF. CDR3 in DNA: TGTGCCAGCAGTCCCCGACAGGGGTATCAGCCCCAGCATTTT.

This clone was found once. The CDR3 sequence: CAWSSSQTGMGNEQFF. The CDR3 DNA is TGTGCCTGGAGTTCCTCCCAGACAGGGATGGGGAATGAGCAGTTCTTC. The rearrangement uses TRBV30 and TRBJ2-1, with 7 bases aligning to TRBD1. Germline V lookup: CDR1 GTSNPN, CDR2 SVGIG (reference sequence). CDR3 length: 16 amino acids. V lost 2 bases, J lost 7 bases, and 14 bases stayed unmatched.

CDR3 in amino acids: CAWSVWGSGNTIYF. The CDR3 nucleotides read TGTGCCTGGAGTGTATGGGGATCTGGAAACACCATATATTTT. J is TRBJ1-3 and V is TRBV30, with no clear D. The germline V gene has CDR1 GTSNPN and CDR2 SVGIG (reference sequence). Trimming took off 0 bases at V and 1 base at J, with 7 bases between the two ends. The CDR3 has 14 amino acids.